This TCR beta chain came from a study of blood T cell repertoires in COVID-19. At the level of the study: T cells, B-cell-depleted T cells, or PBMCs provided the cDNA or gDNA that served as material.

Repertoires were generated with immunoSEQ multiplex PCR, while TCRdb's copy carries only in-frame clones and drops some. This repertoire shows under 350,000 clones, 65% to 90% found once; its top ten account for 4% to 5%. With V trimmed by 3 bases and J by 7 bases, 4 bases remained unmatched. The CDR3 totals 15 residues. Germline lookup yields CDR1 MNHEY and CDR2 SMNVEV (reference sequence). The sequence was obtained from a man aged 30 to 45 who had recovered from COVID-19. The specimen was PBMCs or T cells enriched from blood (not recorded which). V is TRBV27 and J is TRBJ1-5, with 12 nucleotides matching TRBD1. CDR3 loop: CASSLGTGGRQPQHF. The CDR3 nucleotides are TGTGCCAGCAGTTTGGGGACAGGGGGCCGACAGCCCCAGCATTTT.